A selection of T cell receptor beta chains follows, all from one sample in a study of CD8+CD57+ T cells in acquired aplastic anemia. TCRdb redid the calling of the reads with MiXCR, one entry per CDR3 protein. The repertoire includes 50,000 or so distinct CDR3 sequences, roughly three fifths of them detected once, and around 17% sits in the top ten. Sequenced sample: sorted CD4+, CD8+, or CD8+CD57+ T cells (not recorded which) from PBMCs. These receptors originate from a human donor with aplastic anemia. CDR3s include the opening cysteine and the closing phenylalanine or tryptophan. The D gene is left open where the match is weak. Size is stated for part of the rows, as once, few or many counts, or as a class when the clone is expanded.

v_gene	j_gene	abundance	d_gene	CDR3aa	CDR3nt
TRBV10-3	TRBJ1-6	-	-	CAISELGRGYSPLHF	TGTGCCATCAGTGAGTTGGGCAGGGGTTATTCACCCCTCCACTTT
TRBV19	TRBJ1-2	few	-	CASTHVGYYGYTF	TGTGCCAGTACACACGTCGGTTACTATGGCTACACCTTC
TRBV7-2	TRBJ1-5	-	-	CASSLRGGNQPQHF	TGTGCCAGCAGCTTGCGGGGGGGCAATCAGCCCCAGCATTTT
TRBV19	TRBJ1-1	-	-	CASNTGTQSTEAFF	TGTGCCAGTAATACAGGGACCCAGAGCACTGAAGCCTTCTTT
TRBV9	TRBJ2-1	-	-	CASSPRLAGQVNEQFF	TGTGCCAGCAGCCCCCGTTTAGCGGGACAGGTGAATGAGCAGTTCTTC
TRBV7-2	TRBJ2-7	many	TRBD2	CASTVTSGSYEQYF	TGTGCCAGCACCGTCACTAGCGGGTCCTACGAGCAGTACTTC
TRBV7-9	TRBJ2-5	-	-	CASSPSGRNQETQYF	TGTGCCAGCAGCCCCAGCGGACGGAACCAAGAGACCCAGTACTTC
TRBV20-1	TRBJ1-1	many	-	CSASTTGTWDLVNTEAFF	TGCAGTGCTAGTACCACCGGGACCTGGGACCTGGTGAACACTGAAGCTTTCTTT
TRBV6-1	TRBJ2-7	many	TRBD1	CASSSTGYEQYF	TGTGCCAGCAGCTCGACAGGGTACGAGCAGTACTTC
TRBV20-1	TRBJ2-3	-	-	CSAEARTSSTDTQYF	TGCAGTGCTGAAGCCCGTACTAGTAGCACAGATACGCAGTATTTT
TRBV10-1	TRBJ1-1	-	TRBD1	CASREQGADTEAFF	TGCGCCAGCAGGGAACAGGGGGCAGACACTGAAGCTTTCTTT
TRBV15	TRBJ1-1	-	-	CATSRDSAFGTEAFF	TGTGCCACCAGCAGAGATTCCGCTTTCGGCACTGAAGCTTTCTTT
TRBV9	TRBJ1-2	-	-	CASSVAGGRHGYTF	TGTGCCAGCAGCGTAGCCGGTGGAAGGCATGGCTACACCTTC
TRBV9	TRBJ1-2	-	TRBD1	CASSVGTGREGYTF	TGTGCCAGCAGCGTCGGGACAGGGCGGGAAGGCTACACCTTC
TRBV10-1	TRBJ1-2	few	TRBD1	CASSGGQGYGYTF	TGCGCCAGCAGTGGCGGACAGGGCTATGGCTACACCTTC
TRBV27	TRBJ2-1	-	-	CAGTAGSSYNEQFF	TGTGCCGGCACGGCAGGTAGCTCCTACAATGAGCAGTTCTTC
TRBV10-3	TRBJ2-7	-	-	CASSESVTRSYEQYF	TGTGCCAGCAGTGAGTCAGTGACTAGGAGCTACGAGCAGTACTTC
TRBV29-1	TRBJ1-5	few	-	CSVTDRLNQPQHF	TGCAGCGTAACAGACAGGCTGAATCAGCCCCAGCATTTT
TRBV7-9	TRBJ2-7	medium-sized	-	CASSPDPYEQYF	TGTGCCAGCAGTCCTGACCCTTACGAGCAGTACTTC
TRBV7-8	TRBJ1-5	-	-	CASSPGQWQPQHF	TGTGCCAGCAGCCCGGGGCAATGGCAGCCCCAGCATTTT
TRBV19	TRBJ2-1	-	-	CASSPRGTSEDEQFF	TGTGCCAGTAGCCCCCGCGGGACTTCTGAGGATGAGCAGTTCTTC
TRBV7-9	TRBJ1-4	-	-	CVTQGRFNEKLFF	TGTGTTACCCAGGGCCGCTTCAATGAAAAACTGTTTTTT
TRBV12-3/TRBV12-4	TRBJ1-2	many	-	CASSFVVADYGYTF	TGTGCCAGCAGTTTTGTGGTGGCAGACTATGGCTACACCTTC
TRBV5-1	TRBJ2-7	-	TRBD1	CASSLSKGAGKQYF	TGCGCCAGCAGTTTAAGCAAGGGGGCGGGCAAGCAGTACTTC
TRBV12-3/TRBV12-4	TRBJ1-1	-	TRBD1	CASSGDRDTEAFF	TGTGCCAGCAGTGGCGACAGGGACACTGAAGCTTTCTTT
TRBV20-1	TRBJ1-1	-	TRBD1	CSARDLTGAPTEAFF	TGCAGTGCTAGAGATCTGACAGGGGCGCCCACTGAAGCTTTCTTT
TRBV19	TRBJ1-6	few	-	CASSIAGKSSPLHF	TGTGCCAGTAGTATAGCTGGGAAAAGCTCGCCCCTCCACTTT
TRBV5-5	TRBJ1-4	-	-	CASSPLGSAEKLFF	TGTGCCAGCAGCCCCCTTGGGTCGGCTGAAAAACTGTTTTTT
TRBV20-1	TRBJ2-7	-	TRBD2	CSASPGLAAYEQYF	TGCAGTGCTAGTCCGGGACTAGCGGCCTACGAGCAGTACTTC
TRBV9	TRBJ2-3	few	-	CASSVEDSTTDTQYF	TGTGCCAGCAGCGTAGAGGACTCGACAACAGATACGCAGTATTTT
TRBV12-1	TRBJ2-1	-	-	CASSFVSGGPPEQFF	TGTGCCAGCAGCTTTGTTAGCGGGGGCCCCCCCGAGCAGTTCTTC
TRBV10-3	TRBJ2-7	-	-	CAISESTVRSYSYEQYF	TGTGCCATCAGTGAGTCGACTGTGAGATCCTACTCCTACGAGCAGTACTTC
TRBV19	TRBJ1-2	once	-	CASNPPTGHYGYTF	TGTGCCAGTAACCCACCTACCGGGCACTATGGCTACACCTTC